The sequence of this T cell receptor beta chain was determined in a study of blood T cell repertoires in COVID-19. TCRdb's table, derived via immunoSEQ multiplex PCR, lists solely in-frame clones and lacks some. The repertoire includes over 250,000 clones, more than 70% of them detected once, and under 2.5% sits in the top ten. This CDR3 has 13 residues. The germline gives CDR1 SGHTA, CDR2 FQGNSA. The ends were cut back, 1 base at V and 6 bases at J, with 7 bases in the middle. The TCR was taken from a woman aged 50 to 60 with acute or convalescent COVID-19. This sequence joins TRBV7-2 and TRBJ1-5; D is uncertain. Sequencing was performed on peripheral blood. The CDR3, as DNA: TGTGCCAGCAGCTTAGGACGGGGTCAGCCCCAGCATTTT. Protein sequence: CASSLGRGQPQHF. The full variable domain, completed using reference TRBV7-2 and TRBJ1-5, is GAGVSQSPSNKVTEKGKDVELRCDPISGHTALYWYRQSLGQGLEFLIYFQGNSAPDKSGLPSDRFSAERTGGSVSTLTIQRTQQEDSAVYLCASSLGRGQPQHFGDGTRLSIL.